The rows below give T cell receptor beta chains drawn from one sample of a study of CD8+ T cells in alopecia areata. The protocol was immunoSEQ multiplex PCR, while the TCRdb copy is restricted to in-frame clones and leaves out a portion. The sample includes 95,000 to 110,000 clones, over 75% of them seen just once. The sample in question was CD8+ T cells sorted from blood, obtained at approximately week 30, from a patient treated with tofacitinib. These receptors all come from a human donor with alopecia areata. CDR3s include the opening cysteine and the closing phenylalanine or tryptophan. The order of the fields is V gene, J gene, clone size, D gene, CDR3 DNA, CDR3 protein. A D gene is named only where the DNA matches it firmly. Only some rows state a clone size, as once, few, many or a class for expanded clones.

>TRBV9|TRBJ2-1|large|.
TGTGCCAGCAGCGGGTGGGGCTCAACCTACAATGAGCAGTTCTTC
CASSGWGSTYNEQFF
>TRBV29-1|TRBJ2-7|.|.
TGCAGCGTTGACAGGAACAACGAGCAGTACTTC
CSVDRNNEQYF
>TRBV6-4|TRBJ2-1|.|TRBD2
TGTGCCAGCAGTCCTCTCGCGGGGGGGGACAATGAGCAGTTCTTC
CASSPLAGGDNEQFF
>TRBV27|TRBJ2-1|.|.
TGTGCCAGCAGTCCCCTCGGCAGGGTGAATGAGCAGTTCTTC
CASSPLGRVNEQFF
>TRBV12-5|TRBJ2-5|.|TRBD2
TGTGCTAGTGGCCTTGGAGGCGGGAGGGAGACCCAGTACTTC
CASGLGGGRETQYF
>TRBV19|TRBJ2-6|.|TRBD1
TGTGCCAGTAGGTACACAGGGGATGGGGCCAACGTCCTGACTTTC
CASRYTGDGANVLTF
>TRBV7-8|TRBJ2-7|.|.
TGTGCCAGCAGCCCCCTGACGGGCGGAGGCTCCTACGAGCAGTACTTC
CASSPLTGGGSYEQYF
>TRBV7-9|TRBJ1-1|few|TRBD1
TGTGCCAGCAACGACAGGGGCGGAGGGTACACTGAAGCTTTCTTT
CASNDRGGGYTEAFF
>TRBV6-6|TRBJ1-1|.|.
TGTGCCAGCAGTTACGTCGAGGGAGGAGAGAACACTGAAGCTTTCTTT
CASSYVEGGENTEAFF
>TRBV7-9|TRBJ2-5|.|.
TGTGCCAGCAGCTTAAGCTACGGCCCGCAAGAGACCCAGTACTTC
CASSLSYGPQETQYF
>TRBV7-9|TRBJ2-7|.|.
TGTGCCAGCAGCTCCCCGGACACCCCGTGGCGGTCCTACGAGCAGTACTTC
CASSSPDTPWRSYEQYF
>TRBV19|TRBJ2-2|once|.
TGTGCCAGTACCTTCACCGGGGAGCTGTTTTTT
CASTFTGELFF
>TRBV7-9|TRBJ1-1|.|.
TGTGCCAGCAGCCCTCGGGGGAATCCCACTGAAGCTTTCTTT
CASSPRGNPTEAFF
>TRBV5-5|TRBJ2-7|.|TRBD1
TGTGCCAGCAGCTCTCCCGGGACAGGGGGCGACGAGCAGTACTTC
CASSSPGTGGDEQYF
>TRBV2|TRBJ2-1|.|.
TGTGCCAGCATATTCTCAGATCCGAATGAGCAGTTCTTC
CASIFSDPNEQFF
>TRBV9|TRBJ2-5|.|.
TGTGCCAGCAGCGCTAGAAGTGGGGAGACCCAGTACTTC
CASSARSGETQYF
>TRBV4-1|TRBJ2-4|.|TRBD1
TGCGCCAGTCGGGAAGGAGTCCCGACAGGGATGGCCAAAAACATTCAGTACTTC
CASREGVPTGMAKNIQYF
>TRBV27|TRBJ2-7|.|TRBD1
TGTGCCAGCAGTCCCGGGACAGGGGCGAACTACGAGCAGTACTTC
CASSPGTGANYEQYF
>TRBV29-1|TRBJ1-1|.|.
TGCAGCGGCTCCAAGGGTGGGGGGGCTGAAGCTTTCTTT
CSGSKGGGAEAFF
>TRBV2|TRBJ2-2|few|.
TGTGCCCCCCGCGGCTATGACGGGGAGCTGTTTTTT
CAPRGYDGELFF
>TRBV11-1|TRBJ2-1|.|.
TGTGCCAGCAGCTACCGATCTCGGAATGAGCAGTTCTTC
CASSYRSRNEQFF
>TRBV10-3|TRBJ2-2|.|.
TGTGCCATCACTGTGGACACCGGGGAGCTGTTTTTT
CAITVDTGELFF
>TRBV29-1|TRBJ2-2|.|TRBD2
TGCAGCGTCAGGACTAGCGGGAGCACCGGGGAGCTGTTTTTT
CSVRTSGSTGELFF
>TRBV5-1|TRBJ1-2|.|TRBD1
TGCGCCAGCACCAACTCCCGGGACAGGGGGCGAGGGAATGGCTACACCTTC
CASTNSRDRGRGNGYTF
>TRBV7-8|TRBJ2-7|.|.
TGTGCCAGCAGCTTAGGGACAGTCTACGAGCAGTACTTC
CASSLGTVYEQYF
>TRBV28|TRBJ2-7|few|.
TGTGCCAGCAGTTTATCTCCAGGGCCTTTCTACGAGCAGTACTTC
CASSLSPGPFYEQYF
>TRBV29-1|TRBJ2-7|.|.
TGCAGCATATCACCGACAGGCTCCTACGAGCAGTACTTC
CSISPTGSYEQYF
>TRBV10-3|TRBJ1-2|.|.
TGTGCCATCAGTGAGCCTGACGTTAACTATGGCTACACCTTC
CAISEPDVNYGYTF
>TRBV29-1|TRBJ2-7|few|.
TGCAGCGTTGAGGTGCCAGGGAGCTCCTACGAGCAGTACTTC
CSVEVPGSSYEQYF
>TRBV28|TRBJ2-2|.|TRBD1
TGTGCCAGCAGTTTACAGGGGGCCTACACCGGGGAGCTGTTTTTT
CASSLQGAYTGELFF
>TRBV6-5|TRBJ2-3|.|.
TGTGCCAGCAGTTACTCGCAGCGGGCCCCAGATACGCAGTATTTT
CASSYSQRAPDTQYF
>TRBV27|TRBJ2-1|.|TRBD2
TGTGCCAGCCGTTCCGCGGGAGGATCCTACAATGAGCAGTTCTTC
CASRSAGGSYNEQFF
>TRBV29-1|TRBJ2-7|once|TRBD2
TGCAGCGTTGTTGGGACTAGCTCCTACGAGCAGTACTTC
CSVVGTSSYEQYF
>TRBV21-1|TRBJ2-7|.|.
TGTGCCAGCAACAGGCGTTTCGACTACGAGCAGTACTTC
CASNRRFDYEQYF
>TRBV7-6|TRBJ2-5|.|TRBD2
TGTGCCAGCAGCGGGCCAGGCGGGAGGGGACCCCAAGAGACCCAGTACTTC
CASSGPGGRGPQETQYF